A single count supports the clone carrying this T cell receptor (beta chain). Sequencing of TCR beta was carried out in blood CD8+ and CD4+ T cells. TEMRA cells were FACS-enriched, unlike CD8+ and CD4+ T cells, which were negatively isolated. The entry originates in a study of CD8 T cells in Susac syndrome. After extraction with the RNeasy kit, about 0.5 to 1 ug of the RNA was reverse transcribed using random hexamers. Amplification of TCR beta CDR3 by immunoSEQ multiplex PCR spanned 54 Vbeta and 13 Jbeta. From the immunoSEQ multiplex PCR reads, TCRdb called clonotypes with MiXCR, one entry per CDR3 protein. This sample has 150,000 to 200,000 distinct CDR3 sequences; just over 90% occur once, and the top ten carry around 0.13%. With V trimmed by 3 bases and J by 2 bases, 2 bases remained unmatched. Germline V lookup: CDR1 SGHDT, CDR2 YYEEEE. The CDR3 totals 15 residues.

The sequenced material came from CD4+ T cells from PBMCs. The chain carries TRBV5-6 and TRBJ2-7, with 13 bases aligning to TRBD2. This TCR was sampled from a human donor in good health. DNA for the CDR3: TGTGCCAGCAGCTGGGGACTAGCGGGGACCTACGAGCAGTACTTC. It encodes CASSWGLAGTYEQYF.